This T cell receptor beta chain was sequenced in a study of shared T cell receptors in the human thymus. Here immunoSEQ multiplex PCR was the method, and the copy in TCRdb shows in-frame clones only, minus some. Of roughly 410,000 clones in the sample, around 95% are singletons; the top ten hold around 0.019%. This CDR3 has 13 residues. Trimming left V 4 bases short and J 15 bases short, with 20 bases between. CDR1 is SGHRS and CDR2 is YFSETQ in the germline V gene. This clonotype originated in a human donor. V is TRBV5-1 and J is TRBJ2-1; the D call may be TRBD1 or TRBD2 (5 bases each). The sequenced sample was thymocytes. CDR3 loop: CASSLGTSESGFF. In DNA, the CDR3 is TGCGCCAGCAGCCTCGGGACCTCCGAATCGGGGTTCTTC. Based on the CDR3 plus reference TRBV5-1 and TRBJ2-1, the full variable domain is KAGVTQTPRYLIKTRGQQVTLSCSPISGHRSVSWYQQTPGQGLQFLFEYFSETQRNKGNFPGRFSGRQFSNSRSEMNVSTLELGDSALYLCASSLGTSESGFFGPGTRLTVL.